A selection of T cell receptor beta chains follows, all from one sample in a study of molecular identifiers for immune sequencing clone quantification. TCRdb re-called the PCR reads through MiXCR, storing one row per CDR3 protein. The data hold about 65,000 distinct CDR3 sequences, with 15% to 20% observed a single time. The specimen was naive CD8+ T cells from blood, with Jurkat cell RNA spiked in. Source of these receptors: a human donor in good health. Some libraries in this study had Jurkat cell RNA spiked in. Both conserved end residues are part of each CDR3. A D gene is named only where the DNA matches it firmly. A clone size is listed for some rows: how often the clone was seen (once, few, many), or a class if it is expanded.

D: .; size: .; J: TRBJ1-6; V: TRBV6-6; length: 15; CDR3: CASSYFSSYNSPLHF; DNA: TGTGCCAGCAGTTACTTTAGCTCCTATAATTCACCCCTCCACTTT
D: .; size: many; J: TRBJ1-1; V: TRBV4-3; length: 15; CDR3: CASSQDYLVNTEAFF; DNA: TGCGCCAGCAGCCAAGACTATCTAGTGAACACTGAAGCTTTCTTT
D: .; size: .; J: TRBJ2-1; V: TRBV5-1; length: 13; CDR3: CASSLDSRNEQFF; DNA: TGCGCCAGCAGCCTGGATAGCCGGAATGAGCAGTTCTTC
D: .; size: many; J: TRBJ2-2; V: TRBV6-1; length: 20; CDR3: CASSLLKSQPRIPNTGELFF; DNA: TGTGCCAGCAGTCTTCTTAAGAGCCAGCCCCGCATACCGAACACCGGGGAGCTGTTTTTT
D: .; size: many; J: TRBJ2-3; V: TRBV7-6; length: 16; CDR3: CASSFSPVGKADTQYF; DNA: TGTGCCAGCAGCTTCTCACCCGTAGGGAAAGCGGATACGCAGTATTTT
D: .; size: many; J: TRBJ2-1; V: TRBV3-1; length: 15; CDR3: CASSQVPDSYNEQFF; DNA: TGTGCCAGCAGCCAAGTTCCGGACTCGTACAATGAGCAGTTCTTC
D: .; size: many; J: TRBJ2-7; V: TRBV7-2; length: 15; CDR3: CASSRSRDFKYEQYF; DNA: TGTGCCAGCAGCCGGTCCCGGGACTTTAAATACGAGCAGTACTTC
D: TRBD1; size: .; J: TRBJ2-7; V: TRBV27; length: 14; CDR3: CASSPGTGDYEQYF; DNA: TGTGCCAGCAGTCCTGGGACAGGGGACTACGAGCAGTACTTC
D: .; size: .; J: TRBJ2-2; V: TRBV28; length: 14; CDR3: CASSYRDIPGELFF; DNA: TGTGCCAGCAGTTACCGGGACATCCCCGGGGAGCTGTTTTTT
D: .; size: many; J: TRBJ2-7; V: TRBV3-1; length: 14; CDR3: CASSQDLVSYEQYF; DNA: TGTGCCAGCAGCCAAGATCTGGTCAGCTACGAGCAGTACTTC
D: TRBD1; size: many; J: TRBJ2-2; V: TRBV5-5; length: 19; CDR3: CASSVGTGSIVSNTGELFF; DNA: TGTGCCAGCAGCGTCGGGACAGGGTCTATAGTTTCCAACACCGGGGAGCTGTTTTTT
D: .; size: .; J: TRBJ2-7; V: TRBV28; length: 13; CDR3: CASSSEGGGEQCF; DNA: TGTGCCAGCAGTTCCGAGGGGGGGGGTGAGCAGTGCTTC
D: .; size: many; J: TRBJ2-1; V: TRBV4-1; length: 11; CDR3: CASSHNRGQFF; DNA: TGCGCCAGCAGCCACAACCGGGGGCAGTTCTTC
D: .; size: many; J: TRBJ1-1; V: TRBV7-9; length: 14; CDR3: CASSPDSLNTEAFF; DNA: TGTGCCAGCAGCCCCGACAGCTTGAACACTGAAGCTTTCTTT
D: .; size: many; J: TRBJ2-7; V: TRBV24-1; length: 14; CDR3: CATSEARGWREQYF; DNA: TGTGCCACCAGTGAAGCGCGGGGCTGGCGAGAGCAGTACTTC
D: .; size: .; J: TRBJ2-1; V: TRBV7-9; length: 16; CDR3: CASSARGTASYNSQFF; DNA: TGTGCCAGCAGCGCTCGCGGGACAGCCTCATACAATTCGCAGTTCTTC
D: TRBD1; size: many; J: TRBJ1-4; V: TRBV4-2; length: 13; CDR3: CASSRDRGEKLFF; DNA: TGTGCCAGCAGCCGGGACAGGGGTGAAAAACTGTTTTTT
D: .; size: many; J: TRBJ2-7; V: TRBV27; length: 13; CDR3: CASSLGASYEQYF; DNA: TGCGCCAGCAGCTTGGGGGCCTCCTACGAGCAGTACTTC
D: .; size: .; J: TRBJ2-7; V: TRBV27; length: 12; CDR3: CASSQGAYEQYF; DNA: TGTGCCAGCAGTCAGGGAGCCTACGAGCAGTACTTC
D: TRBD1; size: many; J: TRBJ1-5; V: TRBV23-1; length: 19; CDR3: CASSLPCRIDRGLFQPQHF; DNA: TGCGCCAGCAGTCTACCCTGTAGGATAGACAGGGGGCTTTTTCAGCCCCAGCATTTT
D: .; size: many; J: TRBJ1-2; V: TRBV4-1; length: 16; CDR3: CASSQVVGGLNYGYTF; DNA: TGCGCCAGCAGCCAAGTTGTGGGGGGCCTTAACTATGGCTACACCTTC
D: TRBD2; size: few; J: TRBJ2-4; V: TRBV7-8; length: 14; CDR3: CASSAGGTKNIQYF; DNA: TGTGCCAGCAGCGCGGGGGGGACCAAAAACATTCAGTACTTC
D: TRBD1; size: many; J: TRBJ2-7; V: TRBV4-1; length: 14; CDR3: CASSQRTGDYEQYF; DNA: TGCGCCAGCAGCCAACGGACAGGGGATTACGAGCAGTACTTC
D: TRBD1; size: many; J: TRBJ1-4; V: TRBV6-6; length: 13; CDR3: CASRRDRAEKLFF; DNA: TGTGCCAGCCGCCGGGACAGGGCTGAAAAACTGTTTTTT
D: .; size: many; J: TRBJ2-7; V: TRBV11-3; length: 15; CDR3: CASSQTSRGDYEQYF; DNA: TGTGCCAGCAGCCAAACAAGCAGAGGGGACTACGAGCAGTACTTC
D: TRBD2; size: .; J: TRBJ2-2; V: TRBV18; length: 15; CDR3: CASSPTSVDTGELFF; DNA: TGTGCCAGCTCACCCACTAGCGTGGACACCGGGGAGCTGTTTTTT
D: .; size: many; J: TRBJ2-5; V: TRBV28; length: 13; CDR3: CASSLWDQETQYF; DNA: TGTGCCAGCAGTTTATGGGACCAAGAGACCCAGTACTTC